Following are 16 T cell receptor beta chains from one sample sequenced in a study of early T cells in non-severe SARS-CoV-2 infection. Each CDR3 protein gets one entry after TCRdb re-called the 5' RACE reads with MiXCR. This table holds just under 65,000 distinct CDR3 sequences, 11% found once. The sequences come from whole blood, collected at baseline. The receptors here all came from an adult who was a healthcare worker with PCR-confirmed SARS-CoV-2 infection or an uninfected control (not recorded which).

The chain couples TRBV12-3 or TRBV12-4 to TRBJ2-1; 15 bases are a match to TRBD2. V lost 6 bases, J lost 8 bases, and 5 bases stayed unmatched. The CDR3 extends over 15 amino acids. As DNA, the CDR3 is TGTGCCAGCAGCCGGACTAGCGGGGGGGCCCATGAGCAGTTCTTC. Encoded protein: CASSRTSGGAHEQFF.

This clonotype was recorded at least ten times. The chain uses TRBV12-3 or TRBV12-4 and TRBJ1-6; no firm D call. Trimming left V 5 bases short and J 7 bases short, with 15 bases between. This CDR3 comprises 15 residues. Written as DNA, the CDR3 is TGTGCCAGCAGTCCCCGGACCTTGGGGAATTCACCCCTCCACTTT. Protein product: CASSPRTLGNSPLHF.

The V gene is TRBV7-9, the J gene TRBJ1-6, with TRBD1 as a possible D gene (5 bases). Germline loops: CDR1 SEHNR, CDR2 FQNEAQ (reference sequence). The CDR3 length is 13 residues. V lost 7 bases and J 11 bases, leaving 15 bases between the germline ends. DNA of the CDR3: TGTGCCAGCACCCCTGAGGGGAAAGCACCCCTCCACTTT. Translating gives CASTPEGKAPLHF.

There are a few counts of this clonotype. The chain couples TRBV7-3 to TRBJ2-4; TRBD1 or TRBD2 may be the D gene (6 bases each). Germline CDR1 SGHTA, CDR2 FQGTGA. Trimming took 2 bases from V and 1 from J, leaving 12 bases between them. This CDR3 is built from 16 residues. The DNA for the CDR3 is TGTGCCAGCAGCTTAGGGGGCGGAGGGGCCAAAAACATTCAGTACTTC. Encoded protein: CASSLGGGGAKNIQYF.

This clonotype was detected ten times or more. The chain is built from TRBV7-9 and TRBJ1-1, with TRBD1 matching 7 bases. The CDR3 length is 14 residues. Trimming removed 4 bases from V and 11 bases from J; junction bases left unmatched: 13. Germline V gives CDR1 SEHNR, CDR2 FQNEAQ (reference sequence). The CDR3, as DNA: TGTGCCAGCAGCTCCGAAGACAGGGCCCTCGATGCTTTCTTT. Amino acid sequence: CASSSEDRALDAFF. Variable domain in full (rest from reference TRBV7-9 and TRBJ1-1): DTGVSQNPRHKITKRGQNVTFRCDPISEHNRLYWYRQTLGQGPEFLTYFQNEAQLEKSRLLSDRFSAERPKGSFSTLEIQRTEQGDSAMYLCASSSEDRALDAFFGQGTRLTVV.

This CDR3 is CASSRNSPGQGGGYTF. CDR3 nucleotide sequence: TGTGCCAGCAGCCGAAACTCCCCGGGACAGGGAGGTGGCTACACCTTC. The rearrangement joins TRBV7-9 to TRBJ1-2, with 9 bases aligning to TRBD1. Unmatched junction bases numbered 14, after V lost 5 bases and J lost 7 bases. CDR1 and CDR2 (germline): SEHNR, FQNEAQ (reference sequence). The CDR3 runs to 16 residues.

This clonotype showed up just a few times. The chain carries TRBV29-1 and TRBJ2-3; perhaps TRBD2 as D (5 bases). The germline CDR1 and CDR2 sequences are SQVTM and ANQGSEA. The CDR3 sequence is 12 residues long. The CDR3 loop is CSLLAGTDTQYF. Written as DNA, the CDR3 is TGCAGTCTTCTAGCTGGCACAGATACGCAGTATTTT.

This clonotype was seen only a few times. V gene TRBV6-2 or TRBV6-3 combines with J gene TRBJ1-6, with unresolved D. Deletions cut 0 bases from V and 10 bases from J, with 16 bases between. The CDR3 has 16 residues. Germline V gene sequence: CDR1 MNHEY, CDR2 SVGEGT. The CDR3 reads CASSYSQENLGSPLHF. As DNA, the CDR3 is TGTGCCAGCAGTTACTCGCAGGAAAATCTGGGGTCACCCCTCCACTTT.

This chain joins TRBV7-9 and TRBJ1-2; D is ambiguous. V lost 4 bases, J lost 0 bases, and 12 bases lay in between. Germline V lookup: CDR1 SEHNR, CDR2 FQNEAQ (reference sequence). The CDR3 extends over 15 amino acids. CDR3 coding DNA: TGTGCCAGCAGCTCGTCGTCCCTAGCTAACTATGGCTACACCTTC. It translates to CASSSSSLANYGYTF.

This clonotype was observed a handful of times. The CDR3 spells CASSRSGANTGELFF. Here the CDR3 DNA reads TGTGCCAGCAGCCGTAGCGGGGCTAACACCGGGGAGCTGTTTTTT. The V and J genes are TRBV7-9 and TRBJ2-2; 8 bases fit TRBD2. CDR3 length equals 15 residues. Trimming took 5 bases from V and 2 from J; bases not matched to a gene: 4. In germline, CDR1 is SEHNR, CDR2 FQNEAQ (reference sequence).

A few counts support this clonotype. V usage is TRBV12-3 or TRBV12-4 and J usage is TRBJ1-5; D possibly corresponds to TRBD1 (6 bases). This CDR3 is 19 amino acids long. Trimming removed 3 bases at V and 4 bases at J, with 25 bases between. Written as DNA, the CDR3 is TGTGCCAGCAGTTTGAATGTAGGGGGTTCGGTAGACGGGAATCAGCCCCAGCATTTT. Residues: CASSLNVGGSVDGNQPQHF.

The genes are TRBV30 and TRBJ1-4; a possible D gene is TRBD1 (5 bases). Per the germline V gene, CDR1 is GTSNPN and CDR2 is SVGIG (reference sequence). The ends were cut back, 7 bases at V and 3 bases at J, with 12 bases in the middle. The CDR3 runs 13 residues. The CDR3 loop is CALHSGANEKLFF. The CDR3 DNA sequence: TGTGCCTTACATTCGGGGGCTAATGAAAAACTGTTTTTT.

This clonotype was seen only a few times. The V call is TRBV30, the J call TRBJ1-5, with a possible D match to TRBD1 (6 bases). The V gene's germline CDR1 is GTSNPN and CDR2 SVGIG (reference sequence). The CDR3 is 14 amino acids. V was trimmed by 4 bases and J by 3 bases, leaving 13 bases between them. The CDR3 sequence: CAWTRQDLNQPQHF. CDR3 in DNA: TGTGCCTGGACCCGACAGGACCTCAATCAGCCCCAGCATTTT.

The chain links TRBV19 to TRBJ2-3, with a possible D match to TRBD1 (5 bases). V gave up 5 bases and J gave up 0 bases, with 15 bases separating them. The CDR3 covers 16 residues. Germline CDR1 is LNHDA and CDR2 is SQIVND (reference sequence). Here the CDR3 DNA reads TGTGCCAGTAGTGCTAACAGGCCGATTAGCACAGATACGCAGTATTTT. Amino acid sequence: CASSANRPISTDTQYF.

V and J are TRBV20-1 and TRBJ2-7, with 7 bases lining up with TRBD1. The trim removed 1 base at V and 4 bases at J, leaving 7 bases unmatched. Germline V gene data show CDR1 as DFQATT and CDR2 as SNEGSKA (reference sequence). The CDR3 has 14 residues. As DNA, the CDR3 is TGCAGTGCTAGAGGACAGGGCCAAAGGTACGAGCAGTACTTC. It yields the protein CSARGQGQRYEQYF.

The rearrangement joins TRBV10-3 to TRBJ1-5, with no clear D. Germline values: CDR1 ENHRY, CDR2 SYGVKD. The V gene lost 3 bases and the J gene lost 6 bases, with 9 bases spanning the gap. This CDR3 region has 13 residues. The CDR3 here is CAISEASPQPQHF. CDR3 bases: TGTGCCATCAGTGAAGCGTCCCCTCAGCCCCAGCATTTT.